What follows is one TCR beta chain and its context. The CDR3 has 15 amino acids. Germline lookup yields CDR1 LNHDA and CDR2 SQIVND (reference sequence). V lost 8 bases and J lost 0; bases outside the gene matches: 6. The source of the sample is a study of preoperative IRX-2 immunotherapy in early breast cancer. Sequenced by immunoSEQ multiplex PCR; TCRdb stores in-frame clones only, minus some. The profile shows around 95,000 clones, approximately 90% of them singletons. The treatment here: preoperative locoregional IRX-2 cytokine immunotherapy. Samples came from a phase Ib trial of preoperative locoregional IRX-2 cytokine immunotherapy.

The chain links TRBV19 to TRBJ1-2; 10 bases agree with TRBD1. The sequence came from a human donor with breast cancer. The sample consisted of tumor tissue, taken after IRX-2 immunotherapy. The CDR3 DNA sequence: TGTGCCAGTTTGGACAGGGGGACTTCTAACTATGGCTACACCTTC. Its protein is CASLDRGTSNYGYTF. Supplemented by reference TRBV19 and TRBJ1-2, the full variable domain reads DGGITQSPKYLFRKEGQNVTLSCEQNLNHDAMYWYRQDPGQGLRLIYYSQIVNDFQKGDIAEGYSVSREKKESFPLTVTSAQKNPTAFYLCASLDRGTSNYGYTFGSGTRLTVV.